Listed here is a single T cell receptor beta chain. Its antigen is unknown. The entry originates in a study of T-cell reconstitution after alpha-beta-depleted transplantation in children. Findings and limits, study-wide: A year had passed since transplant, and T-cell counts and diversity by then came mostly from newly produced T cells.

V lost 5 bases and J lost 8, with 16 bases in between. Germline V CDR1 and CDR2: MNHNS, SASEGT. This CDR3 has 14 residues. It was with unique molecular identifiers that the TCRbeta library was prepared. TCRdb redid the calling of the PCR reads with MiXCR, one entry per CDR3 protein. This table holds 140,000 to 150,000 distinct CDR3 sequences, more than 8% found once. This material consisted of PBMCs, mostly from graft donor cells, taken 180 days after TCRalphabeta/CD19-depleted stem cell transplant. The chain carries TRBV6-1 and TRBJ2-1; D is undetermined. This receptor was identified in a female patient aged 2 to 10 who had a stem cell transplant for congenital amegakaryocytic thrombocytopenia, so the T cells may come from the graft donor. CDR3 sequence reads: CASSPNHLDDEQFF. The CDR3 nucleotides read TGTGCCAGCAGTCCGAACCACTTAGACGATGAGCAGTTCTTC.